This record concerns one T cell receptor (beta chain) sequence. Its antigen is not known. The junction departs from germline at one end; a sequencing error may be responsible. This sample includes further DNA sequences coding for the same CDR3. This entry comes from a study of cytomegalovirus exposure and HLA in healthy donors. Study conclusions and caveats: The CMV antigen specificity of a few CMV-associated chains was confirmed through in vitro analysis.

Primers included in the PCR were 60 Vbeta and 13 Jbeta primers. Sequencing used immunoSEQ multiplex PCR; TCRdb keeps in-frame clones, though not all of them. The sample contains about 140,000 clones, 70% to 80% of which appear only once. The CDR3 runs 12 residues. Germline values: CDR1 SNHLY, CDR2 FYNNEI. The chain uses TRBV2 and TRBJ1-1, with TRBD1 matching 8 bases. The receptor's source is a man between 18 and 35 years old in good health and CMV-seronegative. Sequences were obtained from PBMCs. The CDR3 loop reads CASSRQGWEAFF. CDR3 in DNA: TGTGCCAGCAGCCGACAGGGGTGGGAAGCTTTTTTT.